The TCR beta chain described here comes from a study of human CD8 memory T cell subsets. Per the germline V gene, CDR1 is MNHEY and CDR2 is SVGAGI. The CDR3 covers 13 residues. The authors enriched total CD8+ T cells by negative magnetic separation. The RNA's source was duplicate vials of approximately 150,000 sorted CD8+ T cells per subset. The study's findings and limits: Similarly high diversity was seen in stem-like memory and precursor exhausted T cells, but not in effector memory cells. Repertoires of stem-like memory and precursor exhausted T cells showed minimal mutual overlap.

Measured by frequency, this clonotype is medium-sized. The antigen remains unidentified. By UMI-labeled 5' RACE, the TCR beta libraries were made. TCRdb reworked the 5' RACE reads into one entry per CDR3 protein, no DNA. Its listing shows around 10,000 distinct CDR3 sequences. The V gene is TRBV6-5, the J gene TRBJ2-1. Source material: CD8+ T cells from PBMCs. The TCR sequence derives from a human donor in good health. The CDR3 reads CASSPAVYNEQFF.